This T cell receptor (beta chain) came from a study of cytomegalovirus exposure and HLA in healthy donors. Per the germline V gene, CDR1 is SGHKS and CDR2 is YYEKEE (reference sequence). V lost 2 bases to trimming and J lost 2 bases; unmatched junction nucleotides: 4. The CDR3 has 16 amino acids. The PCR ran on 60 Vbeta and 13 Jbeta primers. This table comes from immunoSEQ multiplex PCR, and its TCRdb copy is limited to in-frame clones, with some not included. The data contain about 190,000 clones, 74% of them singletons. The sequence was obtained from a woman aged 30 to 39 in good health and CMV-seropositive. Sequencing used PBMCs. J is TRBJ2-6 and V is TRBV5-5, with 7 positions matching TRBD2. CDR3 residues: CASSFTGGTGANVLTF. CDR3 nucleotide sequence: TGTGCCAGCAGCTTCACCGGGGGGACTGGGGCCAACGTCCTGACTTTC.